Listed below are T cell receptor beta chains from one sample, sequenced in a study of technical replicates of blood from several donors. Assay: immunoSEQ multiplex PCR; the TCRdb copy retains only in-frame clones and omits some. There are nearly 70,000 clones in the sample; about nine tenths occur only once, and 4.5% to 5% lies in the top ten. Sequenced input: PBMCs. The receptor set was obtained from a human donor in good health. Some clones in this sample may be carry-over from other donors' samples. Each CDR3 is given with its conserved first and last residue. The D gene is left open where the match is weak. Not every row has a clone size; where given, it reads once, few, many or a size class.

j_call v_call clone_size d_call cdr3_aa cdr3_nt
TRBJ1-6 TRBV11-2 - - CASSLVSSYNSPLHF TGTGCCAGCAGCTTAGTGAGCTCCTATAATTCACCCCTCCACTTT
TRBJ1-1 TRBV7-2 - - CASIDRGEGRTEAFF TGTGCCAGCATCGACCGGGGGGAGGGACGAACTGAAGCTTTCTTT
TRBJ2-3 TRBV30 - TRBD1 CAWDRGSTDTQYF TGTGCCTGGGACAGGGGAAGCACAGATACGCAGTATTTT
TRBJ1-2 TRBV18 - - CASSPETEDGYTF TGTGCCAGCTCACCCGAGACAGAGGATGGCTACACCTTC
TRBJ1-2 TRBV7-2 - TRBD1 CASSAVDRGRANYGYTF TGTGCCAGCAGTGCCGTAGACAGGGGGAGAGCTAACTATGGCTACACCTTC
TRBJ2-3 TRBV19 - - CASSFLFSDTQYF TGTGCCAGTAGTTTCCTCTTTTCCGATACGCAGTATTTT
TRBJ2-2 TRBV7-3 - - CASSRDSTGELFF TGTGCCAGCAGCAGAGACAGCACCGGGGAGCTGTTTTTT
TRBJ1-5 TRBV4-3 - - CASSQDVSRGEPQHF TGCGCCAGCAGCCAAGATGTGTCCCGGGGGGAGCCCCAGCATTTT
TRBJ2-4 TRBV7-9 - - CASSPDSIAKNIQYF TGTGCCAGCAGCCCGGACTCAATAGCCAAAAACATTCAGTACTTC
TRBJ1-1 TRBV4-2 few - CASSQAQNTEAFF TGTGCCAGCAGCCAAGCACAGAACACTGAAGCTTTCTTT
TRBJ2-7 TRBV10-3 - TRBD2 CASSGREGYEQYF TGTGCCTCATCAGGGCGGGAGGGTTACGAGCAGTACTTC
TRBJ1-5 TRBV18 - - CASSPAMNQPQHF TGTGCCAGCTCACCAGCGATGAATCAGCCCCAGCATTTT
TRBJ1-1 TRBV20-1 - - CSAPGRGEAFF TGCAGTGCTCCCGGGCGGGGTGAAGCTTTCTTT
TRBJ2-1 TRBV7-3 - TRBD1 CASSSGQARSGEQFF TGTGCCAGCAGCTCGGGACAGGCCCGATCGGGTGAGCAGTTCTTC
TRBJ1-6 TRBV4-1 - TRBD1 CASSQFHMDRGTSPLHF TGCGCCAGCAGCCAATTCCACATGGACAGGGGGACTTCACCCCTCCACTTT
TRBJ1-2 TRBV5-1 - - CASSPPFPSYGYTF TGCGCCAGCAGCCCCCCGTTCCCCTCCTATGGCTACACCTTC
TRBJ1-1 TRBV5-1 - TRBD1 CASSLDGQGNTEAFF TGCGCCAGCAGCTTGGATGGACAGGGGAACACTGAAGCTTTCTTT
TRBJ2-3 TRBV7-9 - TRBD2 CASNPGGVTDTQYF TGTGCCAGCAACCCGGGGGGGGTCACAGATACGCAGTATTTT
TRBJ1-1 TRBV15 - TRBD1 CATSSEGAATEAFF TGTGCCACCAGCTCGGAGGGGGCGGCCACTGAAGCTTTCTTT
TRBJ1-5 TRBV6-1 - - CASSEVGGGVRNQPQHF TGTGCCAGCAGTGAAGTGGGGGGGGGAGTTAGAAATCAGCCCCAGCATTTT
TRBJ1-5 TRBV7-8 few - CASSLGGRNGNQPQHF TGTGCCAGCAGCTTAGGAGGGAGAAACGGCAATCAGCCCCAGCATTTT
TRBJ2-7 TRBV21-1 - - CASTGGVLLEQYF TGTGCCAGTACTGGAGGGGTTCTGTTGGAGCAGTACTTC